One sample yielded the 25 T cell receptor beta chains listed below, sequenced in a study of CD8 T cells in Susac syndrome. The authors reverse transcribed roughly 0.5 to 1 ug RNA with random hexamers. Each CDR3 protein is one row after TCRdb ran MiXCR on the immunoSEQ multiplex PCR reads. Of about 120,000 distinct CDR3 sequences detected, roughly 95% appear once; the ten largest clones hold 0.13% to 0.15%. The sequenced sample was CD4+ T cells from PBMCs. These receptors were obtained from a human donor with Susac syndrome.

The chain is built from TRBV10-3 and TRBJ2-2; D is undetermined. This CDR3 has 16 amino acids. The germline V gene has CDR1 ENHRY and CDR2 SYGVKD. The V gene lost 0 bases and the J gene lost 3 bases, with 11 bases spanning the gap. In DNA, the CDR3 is TGTGCCATCAGTGAGTCTGCGGCGGAGTACACCGGGGAGCTGTTTTTT. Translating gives CAISESAAEYTGELFF.

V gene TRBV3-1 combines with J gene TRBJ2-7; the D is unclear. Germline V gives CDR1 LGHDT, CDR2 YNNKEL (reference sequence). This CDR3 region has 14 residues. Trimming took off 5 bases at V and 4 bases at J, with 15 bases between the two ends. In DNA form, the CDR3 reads TGTGCCAGCAGCATAGAAGTCCTGGGTTACGAGCAGTACTTC. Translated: CASSIEVLGYEQYF.

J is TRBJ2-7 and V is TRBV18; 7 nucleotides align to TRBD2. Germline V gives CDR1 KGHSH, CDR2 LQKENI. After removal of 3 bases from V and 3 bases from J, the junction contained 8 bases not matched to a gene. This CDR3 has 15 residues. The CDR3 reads CASSPAGRAVYEQYF. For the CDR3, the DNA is TGTGCCAGCTCACCCGCGGGGAGGGCCGTCTACGAGCAGTACTTC.

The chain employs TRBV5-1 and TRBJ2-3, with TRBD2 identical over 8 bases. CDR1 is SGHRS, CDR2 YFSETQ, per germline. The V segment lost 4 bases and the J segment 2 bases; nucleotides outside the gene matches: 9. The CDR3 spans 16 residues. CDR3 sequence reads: CASSPGSGGITDTQYF. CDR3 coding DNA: TGCGCCAGCAGCCCGGGGAGCGGGGGCATCACAGATACGCAGTATTTT.

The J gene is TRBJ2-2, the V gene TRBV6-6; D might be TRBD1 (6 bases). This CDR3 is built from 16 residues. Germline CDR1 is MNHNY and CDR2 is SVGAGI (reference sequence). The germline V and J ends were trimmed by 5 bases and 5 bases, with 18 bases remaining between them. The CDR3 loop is CASSTSRDTQTGELFF. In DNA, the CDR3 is TGTGCCAGCAGTACCTCCCGGGACACACAAACCGGGGAGCTGTTTTTT.

The CDR3 DNA follows: TGTGCCTGGAGTAGGGCCCCTGAAGCTTTCTTT. It codes for CAWSRAPEAFF. The V and J genes are TRBV30 and TRBJ1-1; D is ambiguous. V lost 2 bases, J lost 6 bases, and 7 bases lay in between. Germline lookup yields CDR1 GTSNPN and CDR2 SVGIG (reference sequence). The CDR3 sequence is 11 residues long.

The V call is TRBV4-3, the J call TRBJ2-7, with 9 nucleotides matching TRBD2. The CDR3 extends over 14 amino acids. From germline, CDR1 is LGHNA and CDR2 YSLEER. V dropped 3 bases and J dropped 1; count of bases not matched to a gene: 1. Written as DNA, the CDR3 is TGCGCCAGCAGCCAGGCGGGAGGGTCCTACGAGCAGTACTTC. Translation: CASSQAGGSYEQYF.

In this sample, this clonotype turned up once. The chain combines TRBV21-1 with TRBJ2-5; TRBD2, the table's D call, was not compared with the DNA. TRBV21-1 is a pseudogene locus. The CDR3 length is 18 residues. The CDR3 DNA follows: TGTGCCAGCAGCAATCTGCAAACTAGCGGGCGTAACCAAGAGACCCAGTACTTC. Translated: CASSNLQTSGRNQETQYF.

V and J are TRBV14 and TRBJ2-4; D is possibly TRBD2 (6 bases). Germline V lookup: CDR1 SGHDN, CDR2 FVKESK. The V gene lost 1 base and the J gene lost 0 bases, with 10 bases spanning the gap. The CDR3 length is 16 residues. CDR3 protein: CASSQVGGLAKNIQYF. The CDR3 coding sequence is TGTGCCAGCAGCCAAGTCGGGGGTCTAGCCAAAAACATTCAGTACTTC.

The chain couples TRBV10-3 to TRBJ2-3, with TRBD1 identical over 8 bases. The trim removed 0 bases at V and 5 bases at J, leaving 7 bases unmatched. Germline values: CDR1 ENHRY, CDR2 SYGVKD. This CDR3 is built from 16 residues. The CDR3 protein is CAISESAGGQEDTQYF. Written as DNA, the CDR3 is TGTGCCATCAGTGAGTCAGCAGGGGGCCAGGAAGATACGCAGTATTTT.

The DNA for the CDR3 is TGTGCCAGCAGCGTAACTACCTCCGGGACAGGCTATGGCTACACCTTC. Protein: CASSVTTSGTGYGYTF. The V gene is TRBV9, the J gene TRBJ1-2, with 8 bases lining up with TRBD1. The J segment lost 4 bases and the V segment lost 1 base, leaving 9 bases of the junction unmatched. CDR3 length: 16 amino acids. CDR1 and CDR2 (germline): SGDLS, YYNGEE. The full variable domain, with the rest looked up from reference TRBV9 and TRBJ1-2, is DSGVTQTPKHLITATGQRVTLRCSPRSGDLSVYWYQQSLDQGLQFLIQYYNGEERAKGNILERFSAQQFPDLHSELNLSSLELGDSALYFCASSVTTSGTGYGYTFGSGTRLTVV.

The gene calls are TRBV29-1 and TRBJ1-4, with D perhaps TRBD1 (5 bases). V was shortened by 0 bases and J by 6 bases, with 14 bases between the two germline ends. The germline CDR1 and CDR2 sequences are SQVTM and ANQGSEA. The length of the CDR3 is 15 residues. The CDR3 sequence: CSVEDPDSRYEKLFF. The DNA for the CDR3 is TGCAGCGTTGAAGATCCTGACAGTAGATATGAAAAACTGTTTTTT.

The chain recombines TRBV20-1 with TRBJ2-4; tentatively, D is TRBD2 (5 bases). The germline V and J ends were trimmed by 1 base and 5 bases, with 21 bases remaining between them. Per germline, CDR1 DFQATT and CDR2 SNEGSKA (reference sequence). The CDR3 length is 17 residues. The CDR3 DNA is TGCAGTGCTAGAGGGAGTCGGGGTAGGGTGAAGGAAAACATTCAGTACTTC. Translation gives CSARGSRGRVKENIQYF.

The CDR3 nucleotides are TGTGCCAGCTCTACCGGTGGCACCTACGAGCAGTACTTC. As protein: CASSTGGTYEQYF. The chain recombines TRBV18 with TRBJ2-7, with no clear D. Trimming left V 6 bases short and J 2 bases short, with 11 bases between. In germline, CDR1 is KGHSH, CDR2 LQKENI. The CDR3 is 13 amino acids.

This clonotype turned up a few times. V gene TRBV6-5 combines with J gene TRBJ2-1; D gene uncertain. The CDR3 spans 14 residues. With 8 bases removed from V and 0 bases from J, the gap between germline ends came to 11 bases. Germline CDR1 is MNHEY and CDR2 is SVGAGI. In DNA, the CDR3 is TGTGCCAGCCGAGGCAGGAGCTCCTACAATGAGCAGTTCTTC. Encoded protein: CASRGRSSYNEQFF.

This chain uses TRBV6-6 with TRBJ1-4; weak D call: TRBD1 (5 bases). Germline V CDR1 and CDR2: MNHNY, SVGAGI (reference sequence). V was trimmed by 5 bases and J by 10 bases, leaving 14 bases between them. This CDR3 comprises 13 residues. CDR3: CASSVATGGKLFF. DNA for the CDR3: TGTGCCAGCAGTGTCGCTACGGGGGGAAAACTGTTTTTT.

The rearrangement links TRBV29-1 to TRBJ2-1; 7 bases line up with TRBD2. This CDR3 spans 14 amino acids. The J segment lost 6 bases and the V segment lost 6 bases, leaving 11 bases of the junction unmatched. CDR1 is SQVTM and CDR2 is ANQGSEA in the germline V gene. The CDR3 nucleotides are TGCAGCGTAAAGCGGGACCTTCAATCCAATGAGCAGTTCTTC. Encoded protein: CSVKRDLQSNEQFF.

CDR3 loop: CASSLELGQHNEQFF. The CDR3 DNA is TGCGCCAGCAGCTTGGAGCTCGGACAGCACAATGAGCAGTTCTTC. The genes are TRBV5-1 and TRBJ2-1; TRBD1 is a possible D gene (6 bases). This CDR3 region has 15 residues. Trimming removed 0 bases from V and 5 bases from J, with 12 bases in between. The germline V gene has CDR1 SGHRS and CDR2 YFSETQ.

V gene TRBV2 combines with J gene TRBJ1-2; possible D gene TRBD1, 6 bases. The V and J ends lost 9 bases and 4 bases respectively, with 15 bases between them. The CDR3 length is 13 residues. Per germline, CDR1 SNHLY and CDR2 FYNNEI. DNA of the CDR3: TGTGCCAGTTATTCTGACAGGACCTATGGCTACACCTTC. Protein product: CASYSDRTYGYTF.

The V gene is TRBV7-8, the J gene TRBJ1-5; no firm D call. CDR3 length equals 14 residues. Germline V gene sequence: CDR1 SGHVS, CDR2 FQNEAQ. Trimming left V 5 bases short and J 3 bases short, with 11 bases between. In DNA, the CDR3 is TGTGCCAGCAGCCCGCGTGGGGACAATCAGCCCCAGCATTTT. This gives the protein CASSPRGDNQPQHF. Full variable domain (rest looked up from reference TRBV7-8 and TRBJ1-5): GAGVSQSPRYKVAKRGQDVALRCDPISGHVSLFWYQQALGQGPEFLTYFQNEAQLDKSGLPSDRFFAERPEGSVSTLKIQRTQQEDSAVYLCASSPRGDNQPQHFGDGTRLSIL.

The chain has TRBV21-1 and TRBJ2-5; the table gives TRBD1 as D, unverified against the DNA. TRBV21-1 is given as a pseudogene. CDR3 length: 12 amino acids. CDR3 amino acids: CANREAPETQYF. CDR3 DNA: TGTGCCAACCGGGAAGCCCCAGAGACCCAGTACTTC.

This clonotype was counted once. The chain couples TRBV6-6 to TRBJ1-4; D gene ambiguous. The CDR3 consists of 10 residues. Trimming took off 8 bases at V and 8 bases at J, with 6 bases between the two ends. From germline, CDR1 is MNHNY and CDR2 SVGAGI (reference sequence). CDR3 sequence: CASSGEKLFF. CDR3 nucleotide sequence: TGTGCCAGCTCGGGGGAAAAACTGTTTTTT.

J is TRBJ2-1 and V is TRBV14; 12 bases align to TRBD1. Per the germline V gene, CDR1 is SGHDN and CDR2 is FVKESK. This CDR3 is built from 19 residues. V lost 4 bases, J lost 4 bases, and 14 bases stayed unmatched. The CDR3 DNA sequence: TGTGCCAGCAGCCGGCCGGGACAGGGGGCGCCGAGGTCTTACAATGAGCAGTTCTTC. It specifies CASSRPGQGAPRSYNEQFF.

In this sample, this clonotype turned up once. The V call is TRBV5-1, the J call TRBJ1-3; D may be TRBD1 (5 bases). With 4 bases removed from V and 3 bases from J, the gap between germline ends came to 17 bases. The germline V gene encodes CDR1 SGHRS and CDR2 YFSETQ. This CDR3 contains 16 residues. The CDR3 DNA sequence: TGCGCCAGCAGCAACTCCGGGACGTCGGTTGGAAACACCATATATTTT. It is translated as CASSNSGTSVGNTIYF.

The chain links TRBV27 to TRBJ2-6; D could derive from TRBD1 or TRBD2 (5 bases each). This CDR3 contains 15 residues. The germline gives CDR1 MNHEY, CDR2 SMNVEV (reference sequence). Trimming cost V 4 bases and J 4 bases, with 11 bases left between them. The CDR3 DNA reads TGTGCCAGCAGTTCCCCCGGGACCGGGGCCAACGTCCTGACTTTC. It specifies CASSSPGTGANVLTF.